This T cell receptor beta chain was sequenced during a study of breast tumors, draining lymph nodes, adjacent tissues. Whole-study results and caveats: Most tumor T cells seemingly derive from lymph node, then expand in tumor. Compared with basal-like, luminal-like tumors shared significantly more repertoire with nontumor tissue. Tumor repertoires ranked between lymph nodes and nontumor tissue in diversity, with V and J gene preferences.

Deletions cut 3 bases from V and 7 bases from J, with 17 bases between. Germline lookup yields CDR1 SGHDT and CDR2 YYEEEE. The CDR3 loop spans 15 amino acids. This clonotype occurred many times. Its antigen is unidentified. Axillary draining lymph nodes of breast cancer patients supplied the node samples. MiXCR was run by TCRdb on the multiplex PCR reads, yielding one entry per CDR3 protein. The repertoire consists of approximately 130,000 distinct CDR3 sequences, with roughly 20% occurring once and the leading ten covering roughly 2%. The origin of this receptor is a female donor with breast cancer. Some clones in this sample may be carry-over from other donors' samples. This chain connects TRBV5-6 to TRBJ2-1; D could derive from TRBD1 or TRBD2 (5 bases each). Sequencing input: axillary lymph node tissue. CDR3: CASSSGTPPMNEQFF. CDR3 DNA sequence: TGTGCCAGCAGCTCGGGGACGCCACCTATGAATGAGCAGTTCTTC.